What follows is one TCR beta chain and its context. Germline is not matched at one junction end, which may reflect a read error. These data belong to a study of blood T cell repertoires in COVID-19. The CDR3 runs 15 residues. Germline lookup yields CDR1 SGHRS and CDR2 YFSETQ. In the source study's methods: Amplification of reference gene primers provided the estimated nucleated cell counts. Assay: immunoSEQ multiplex PCR; the TCRdb copy retains only in-frame clones and omits some. From that table come the V and J calls and clone size; the DNA was used to work out D and trimming. The table shows some 260,000 clones, with approximately 79% occurring only once. The cohort comprised adults aged roughly 18 to 90 years residing in approximately 25 US areas. The study assigned cohorts using participant-reported clinical history.

The clonotype comes from a man aged 25 to 40 with acute COVID-19. The specimen was PBMCs or T cells enriched from blood (not recorded which). The chain recombines TRBV5-1 with TRBJ2-2, with D perhaps matching TRBD2 (5 bases). In DNA, the CDR3 is TGTGCCAGCAGCCCACTCGGGGAGAACACCGGGGAGCTGTTTTTT. It is translated as CASSPLGENTGELFF.